The clone carrying this T cell receptor (beta chain) was counted between two and nine times. Antigen unknown. It was with a sample-barcoded 5' primer and a J-beta primer mix that a second PCR of about 7 to 12 cycles was run. Each CDR3 protein is one row after TCRdb ran MiXCR on the 5' RACE reads. In the table there are around 1,000,000 distinct CDR3 sequences, roughly 24% of which are singletons. This record comes from a study of blood T cells in healthy people across ages. Study-wide results and limits: Conclusively comparing naive with antigen-experienced cells was impossible with unsorted PBMCs.

This same sample was also taken into another study, of T cells of mothers and their children.

The sequenced sample consisted of blood. The receptor was derived from a girl aged 2 to 10 in good health.

The CDR3 reads CSVGVIDTGIQFF. As DNA, the CDR3 is TGCAGCGTTGGGGTAATCGATACAGGTATTCAGTTCTTC. The chain combines TRBV29-1 with TRBJ2-1; a possible D gene is TRBD1 (5 bases). The ends were cut back, 4 bases at V and 13 bases at J, with 20 bases in the middle. The CDR3 extends over 13 amino acids. Germline lookup yields CDR1 SQVTM and CDR2 ANQGSEA.